Listed below are T cell receptor beta chains from one sample, sequenced in a study of blood T cell repertoires in COVID-19. TCRdb's copy holds only in-frame clones and misses some; the assay was immunoSEQ multiplex PCR. The table has some 250,000 clones, 80% to 90% seen once. Sequencing input: PBMCs or T cells enriched from blood (not recorded which). These TCRs come from a woman aged 45-60 years who had recovered from COVID-19. Both conserved end residues are part of each CDR3. A D gene is named only where the DNA matches it firmly. Some rows mark clone size as missing; the rest say once, few, many or name a class of expanded clone.

abundance,d_gene,v_gene,j_gene,CDR3aa,CDR3nt
.,.,TRBV4-2,TRBJ2-2,CASSQMGDLTGELFF,TGTGCCAGCAGCCAAATGGGGGACTTGACCGGGGAGCTGTTTTTT
.,.,TRBV7-2,TRBJ2-1,CASSLSGALNEQFF,TGTGCCAGCAGCCTTAGCGGAGCCCTCAATGAGCAGTTCTTC
.,.,TRBV7-2,TRBJ1-1,CASSARVNTEAFF,TGTGCCAGCAGCGCGAGGGTCAACACTGAAGCTTTCTTT
.,TRBD2,TRBV24-1,TRBJ2-5,CATSDPGTSGEETQYF,TGTGCCACCAGTGACCCGGGGACTAGCGGAGAAGAGACCCAGTACTTC
.,.,TRBV18,TRBJ1-3,CASSTRSPGNTIYF,TGTGCCAGCTCCACGCGGAGTCCTGGAAACACCATATATTTT
.,.,TRBV5-8,TRBJ1-5,CASSLFRSGYSNQPQHF,TGTGCCAGCAGCTTGTTTCGTTCGGGGTATAGCAATCAGCCCCAGCATTTT
few,TRBD2,TRBV12-5,TRBJ2-3,CASGFGVGAGGRAVLDTQYF,TGTGCTAGTGGTTTCGGGGTTGGGGCGGGAGGAAGAGCTGTCCTGGATACGCAGTATTTT
.,.,TRBV28,TRBJ2-4,CASWGGPKNIQYF,TGTGCCAGCTGGGGGGGGCCCAAAAACATTCAGTACTTC
.,.,TRBV28,TRBJ2-7,CASSQTYSYEQYF,TGTGCCAGCAGCCAGACATACTCCTACGAGCAGTACTTC
.,.,TRBV10-1,TRBJ2-1,CASSEPSYNEQFF,TGCGCCAGCAGTGAACCGAGTTACAATGAGCAGTTCTTC
.,TRBD1,TRBV19,TRBJ2-1,CASSISYRSRTGNNEQFF,TGTGCCAGTAGTATATCATACAGGTCGAGGACAGGCAACAATGAGCAGTTCTTC
.,.,TRBV2,TRBJ1-6,CASSSLTGIAPLHF,TGTGCCAGCAGCTCACTCACAGGGATAGCACCCCTCCACTTT
.,.,TRBV19,TRBJ1-1,CASSIVTSTEAFF,TGTGCCAGTAGTATAGTCACTTCAACTGAAGCTTTCTTT
.,.,TRBV7-8,TRBJ2-7,CASSSSGRQGASYEQYF,TGTGCCAGCAGCTCCAGTGGACGGCAGGGCGCTTCCTACGAGCAGTACTTC
.,.,TRBV27,TRBJ1-6,CASSPDSRGSPLHF,TGTGCCAGCAGTCCAGACAGCCGTGGGTCACCCCTCCACTTT
.,TRBD1,TRBV7-8,TRBJ1-3,CASSLGGTGAGNTIYF,TGTGCCAGCAGCTTAGGAGGGACAGGGGCTGGAAACACCATATATTTT
once,.,TRBV10-1,TRBJ1-5,CASSGSHDFNQPQHF,TGCGCCAGCAGTGGTTCGCACGACTTCAATCAGCCCCAGCATTTT
.,TRBD1,TRBV5-1,TRBJ1-1,CASSLAGTGREAFF,TGCGCCAGCAGCTTGGCAGGGACAGGAAGAGAAGCTTTCTTT
.,.,TRBV7-2,TRBJ1-3,CASSWGVSGNTIYF,TGTGCCAGCAGCTGGGGAGTCTCTGGAAACACCATATATTTT
.,.,TRBV19,TRBJ1-2,CASSNPTEAYGYTF,TGTGCCAGTAGTAACCCGACTGAGGCCTATGGCTACACCTTC
.,TRBD1,TRBV6-1,TRBJ2-1,CASSDRGFMNEQFF,TGTGCCAGCAGTGACAGGGGGTTTATGAATGAGCAGTTCTTC
.,TRBD1,TRBV6-6,TRBJ2-7,CASSRAGTGGRTYEQYF,TGTGCCAGCAGTCGAGCCGGGACAGGGGGTAGAACCTACGAGCAGTACTTC
.,TRBD1,TRBV18,TRBJ1-5,CASSPGQGDQPQHF,TGTGCCAGCTCACCGGGACAGGGAGATCAGCCCCAGCATTTT
.,TRBD2,TRBV5-4,TRBJ2-1,CASSASSGTYNEQFF,TGTGCCAGCAGCGCATCTAGCGGGACTTACAATGAGCAGTTCTTC
.,TRBD2,TRBV10-2,TRBJ2-1,CASSERASGNSYNEQFF,TGCGCCAGCAGTGAGAGGGCTAGCGGGAACTCCTACAATGAGCAGTTCTTC
.,TRBD1,TRBV28,TRBJ2-3,CASSPNHRDRSTDTQYF,TGTGCCAGCAGCCCCAACCACCGGGACAGAAGCACAGATACGCAGTATTTT
few,.,TRBV29-1,TRBJ2-1,CSVVTSSYNEQFF,TGCAGCGTTGTGACTTCCTCCTACAATGAGCAGTTCTTC
.,TRBD1,TRBV7-9,TRBJ1-4,CASSPPGQVAEKLFF,TGTGCCAGCAGCCCCCCGGGACAGGTTGCTGAAAAACTGTTTTTT